What follows are 2 T cell receptor beta chains derived from one specimen sequenced in a study of sequential checkpoint blockade in melanoma. Treatment denoted: randomized to nivolumab then ipilimumab (arm A) or the reverse (arm B). The method was immunoSEQ multiplex PCR; TCRdb's version includes in-frame clones alone and lacks a portion of them. The table lists about 4,700 clones, less than 25% of them singletons. Sequencing used tumor tissue (inferred from file names), obtained from a patient given nivolumab and ipilimumab in sequence. The receptor source for this set is a human donor with melanoma.

This clone was recorded a few times. The rearrangement links TRBV6-8 to TRBJ1-5, with 7 bases aligning to TRBD1. Trimming cost V 7 bases and J 6 bases; bases outside gene matches: 6. The CDR3 extends over 13 amino acids. In germline, CDR1 is MNHGY, CDR2 SAAAGT. The CDR3 coding sequence is TGTGCCAGCAACGGACAGGAGGGTCAGCCCCAGCATTTT. This codes for CASNGQEGQPQHF.

In this sample, this clone turned up a few times. CDR3: CSVVVGYYGYTF. DNA of the CDR3: TGCAGCGTTGTAGTGGGATACTATGGCTACACCTTC. This chain links TRBV29-1 with TRBJ1-2; D uncertain. Per the germline V gene, CDR1 is SQVTM and CDR2 is ANQGSEA. V was pared by 4 bases and J by 3 bases, with 9 bases between. The CDR3 contains 12 residues.